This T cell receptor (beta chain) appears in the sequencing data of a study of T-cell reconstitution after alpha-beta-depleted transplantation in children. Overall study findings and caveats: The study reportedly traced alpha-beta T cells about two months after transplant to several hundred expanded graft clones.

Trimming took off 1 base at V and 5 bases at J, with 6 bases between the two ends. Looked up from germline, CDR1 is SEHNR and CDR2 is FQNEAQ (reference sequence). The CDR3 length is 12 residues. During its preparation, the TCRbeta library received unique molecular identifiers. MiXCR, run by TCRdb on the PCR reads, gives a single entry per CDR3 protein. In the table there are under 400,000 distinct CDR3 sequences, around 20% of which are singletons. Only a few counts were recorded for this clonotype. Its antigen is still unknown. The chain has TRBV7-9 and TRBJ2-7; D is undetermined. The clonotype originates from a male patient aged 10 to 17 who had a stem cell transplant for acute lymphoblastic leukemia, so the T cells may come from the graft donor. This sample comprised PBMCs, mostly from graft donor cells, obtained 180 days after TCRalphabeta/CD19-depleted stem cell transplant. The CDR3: CASSLVSHEQYF. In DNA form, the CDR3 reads TGTGCCAGCAGCTTAGTCTCGCACGAGCAGTACTTC.